This T cell receptor beta chain emerged from a study of T-cell memory formation after mild COVID-19. On the study more broadly: The study found TCR clusters largely donor specific.

Study conclusions and caveats: Whereas later expanders leaned CD4+, clones contracting day 15 to 85 showed a balanced CD4/CD8 makeup. Contracting CD4+ clones were located mainly in CM and EM, and CD8+ clones in EMRA.

Barcoded TCR alpha and TCR beta cDNA libraries with UMIs came from 5'RACE using constant-segment primers. TCRdb redid the calling of the 5' RACE reads with MiXCR, one entry per CDR3 protein. Of 450,000 to 650,000 distinct CDR3 sequences in the sample, roughly 22% were seen once. Only a few counts were recorded for this clonotype. The antigen is not known. The CDR3 covers 13 residues. V was pared by 7 bases and J by 6 bases, with 15 bases between. The V gene's germline CDR1 is MGHDK and CDR2 SYGVNS. V is TRBV25-1 and J is TRBJ1-2; a weak D match, TRBD1 (5 bases). The sequence was collected from an adult woman who had mild COVID-19 (a few samples of this study predate the infection). Cell type and time point are not known. Specimen: PBMCs or a T cell subset sorted from them (not recorded which). DNA of the CDR3: TGTGCCAGCACCGAATGGGGGTCGGATGGCTACACCTTC. This sequence encodes CASTEWGSDGYTF.